This TCR beta chain came from a study of radiotherapy plus CTLA-4 blockade in lung cancer. Whole-study context: In around 17% of patients, objective responses were seen; 31% had disease control.

The CDR3 totals 16 residues. The V end was cut by 0 bases, the J end by 1 base, with 11 bases between. Germline V gene lookup returns CDR1 SGHVS and CDR2 FQNEAQ. Participants had chemo-refractory metastatic non-small-cell lung cancer and were treated with focal radiation plus ipilimumab CTLA-4 blockade. TCRdb's copy holds only in-frame clones and misses some; the assay was immunoSEQ multiplex PCR. This table holds roughly 50,000 clones, roughly three quarters found once. About this clone: What it binds is not known.

Notes on the study in general: An expansion of tumor-derived TCR clones occurred in blood after radiotherapy plus ipilimumab. Dynamics of early blood T cell clones, together with interferon-beta, were reportedly the best predictors of response.

This clonotype originated in a human donor with non-small cell lung cancer who had a partial response to radiotherapy plus ipilimumab. The material was peripheral blood, obtained from a patient treated with radiotherapy plus ipilimumab. V is TRBV7-8 and J is TRBJ2-3; D is unclear. DNA for the CDR3: TGTGCCAGCAGCTTAGCGGCGGCTCCCGGCACAGATACGCAGTATTTT. Translated, it gives CASSLAAAPGTDTQYF.